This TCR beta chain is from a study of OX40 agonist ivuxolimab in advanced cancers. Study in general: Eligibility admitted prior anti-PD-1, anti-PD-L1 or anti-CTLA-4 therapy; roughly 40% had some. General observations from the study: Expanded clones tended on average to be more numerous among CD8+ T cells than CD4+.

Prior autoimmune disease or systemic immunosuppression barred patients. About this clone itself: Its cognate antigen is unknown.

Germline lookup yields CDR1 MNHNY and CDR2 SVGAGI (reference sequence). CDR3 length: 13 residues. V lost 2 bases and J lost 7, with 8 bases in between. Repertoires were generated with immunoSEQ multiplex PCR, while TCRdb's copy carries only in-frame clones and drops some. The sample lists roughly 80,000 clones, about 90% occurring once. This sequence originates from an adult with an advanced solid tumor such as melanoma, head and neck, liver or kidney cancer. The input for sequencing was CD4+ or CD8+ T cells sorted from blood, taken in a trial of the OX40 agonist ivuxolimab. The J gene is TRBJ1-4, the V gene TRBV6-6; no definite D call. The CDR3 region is CASSYAPPEKLFF. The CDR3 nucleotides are TGTGCCAGCAGTTACGCCCCCCCTGAAAAACTGTTTTTT.